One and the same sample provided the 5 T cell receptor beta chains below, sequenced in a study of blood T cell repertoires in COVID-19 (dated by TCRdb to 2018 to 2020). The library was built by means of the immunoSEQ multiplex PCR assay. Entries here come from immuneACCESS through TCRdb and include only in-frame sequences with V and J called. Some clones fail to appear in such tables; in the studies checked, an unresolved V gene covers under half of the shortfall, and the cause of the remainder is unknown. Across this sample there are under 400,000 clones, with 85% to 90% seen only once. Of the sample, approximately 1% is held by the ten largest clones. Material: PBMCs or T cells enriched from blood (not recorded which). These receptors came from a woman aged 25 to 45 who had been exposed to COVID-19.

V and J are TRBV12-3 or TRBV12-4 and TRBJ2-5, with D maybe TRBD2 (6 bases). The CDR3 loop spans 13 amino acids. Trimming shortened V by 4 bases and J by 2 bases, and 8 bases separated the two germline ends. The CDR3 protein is CASSWAGQETQYF. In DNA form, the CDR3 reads TGTGCCAGCAGTTGGGCGGGGCAAGAGACCCAGTACTTC.

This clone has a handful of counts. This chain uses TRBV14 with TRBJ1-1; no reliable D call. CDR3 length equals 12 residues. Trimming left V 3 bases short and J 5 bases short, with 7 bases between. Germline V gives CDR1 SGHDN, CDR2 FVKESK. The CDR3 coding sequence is TGTGCCAGCAGCCATGGAGGGACTGAAGCTTTCTTT. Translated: CASSHGGTEAFF.

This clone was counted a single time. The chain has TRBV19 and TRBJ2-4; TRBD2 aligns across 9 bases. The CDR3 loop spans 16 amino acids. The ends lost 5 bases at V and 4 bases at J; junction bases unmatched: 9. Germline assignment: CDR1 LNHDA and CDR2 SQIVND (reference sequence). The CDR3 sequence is CASSLRLAETKNIQYF. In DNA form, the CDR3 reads TGTGCCAGTAGTCTGAGACTAGCGGAGACTAAAAACATTCAGTACTTC. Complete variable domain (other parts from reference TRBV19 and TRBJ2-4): DGGITQSPKYLFRKEGQNVTLSCEQNLNHDAMYWYRQDPGQGLRLIYYSQIVNDFQKGDIAEGYSVSREKKESFPLTVTSAQKNPTAFYLCASSLRLAETKNIQYFGAGTRLSVL.

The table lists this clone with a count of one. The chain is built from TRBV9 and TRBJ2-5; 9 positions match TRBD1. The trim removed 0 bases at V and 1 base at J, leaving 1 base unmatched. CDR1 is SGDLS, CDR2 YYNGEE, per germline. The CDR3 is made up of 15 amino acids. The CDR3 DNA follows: TGTGCCAGCAGCGTAGGGGACAGGGTCCAAGAGACCCAGTACTTC. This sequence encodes CASSVGDRVQETQYF.

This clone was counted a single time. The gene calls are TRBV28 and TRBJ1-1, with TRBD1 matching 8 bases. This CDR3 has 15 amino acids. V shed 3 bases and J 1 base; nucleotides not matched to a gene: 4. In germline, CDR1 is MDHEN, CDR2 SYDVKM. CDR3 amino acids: CASSFVGTGNTEAFF. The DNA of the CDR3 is TGTGCCAGCAGTTTCGTCGGGACAGGGAACACTGAAGCTTTCTTT.